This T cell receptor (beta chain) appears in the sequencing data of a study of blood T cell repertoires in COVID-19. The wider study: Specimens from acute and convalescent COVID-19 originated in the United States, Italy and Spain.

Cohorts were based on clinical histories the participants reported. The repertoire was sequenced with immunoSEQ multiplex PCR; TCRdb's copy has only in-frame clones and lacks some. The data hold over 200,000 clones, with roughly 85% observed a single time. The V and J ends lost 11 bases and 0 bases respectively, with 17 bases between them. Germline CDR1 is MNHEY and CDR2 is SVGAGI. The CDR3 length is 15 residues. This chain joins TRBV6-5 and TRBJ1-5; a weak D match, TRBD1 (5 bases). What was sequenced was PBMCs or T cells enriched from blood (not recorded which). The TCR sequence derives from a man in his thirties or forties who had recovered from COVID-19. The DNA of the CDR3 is TGTGCCGGATCAACAGGAGAACGTAGCAATCAGCCCCAGCATTTT. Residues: CAGSTGERSNQPQHF.